This T cell receptor (beta chain) was identified during a study of early T cells in non-severe SARS-CoV-2 infection. Study-wide context: With bulk RNA from unsorted whole blood as input, sequencing yielded unpaired chains. Findings and limits, study-wide: VDJdb-based matching was biased toward anti-spike CD8 responses and missed private and CD4 specificities.

V was shortened by 3 bases and J by 8 bases, with 9 bases between the two germline ends. The CDR3 extends over 12 amino acids. In germline, CDR1 is KGHSH, CDR2 LQKENI. Attachment of unique molecular identifiers was made to individual cDNA molecules. TCRdb processed the 5' RACE reads anew with MiXCR; each CDR3 protein has one entry. The sample comprises some 9,500 distinct CDR3 sequences, 4% to 5.5% of which are singletons, and more than 9.5% rests with the top ten. This clonotype was found many times. Its antigen remains unknown. The receptor was derived from an adult who was a healthcare worker with PCR-confirmed SARS-CoV-2 infection or an uninfected control (not recorded which). V and J are TRBV18 and TRBJ2-3; the D is unclear. Material for sequencing was whole blood. CDR3 sequence (DNA): TGTGCCAGCTCACCTCAGGTCCGTACGCAGTATTTT. Residues: CASSPQVRTQYF.